This TCR beta chain stems from a study of T cell changes during pregnancy in multiple sclerosis. The protocol was immunoSEQ multiplex PCR, while the TCRdb copy is restricted to in-frame clones and leaves out a portion. Among approximately 130,000 clones, roughly 92% were seen once, and the ten largest hold around 6%. V was clipped by 0 bases and J by 5 bases, with 13 bases between them. The CDR3 sequence is 15 residues long. Germline V CDR1 and CDR2: LNHDA, SQIVND (reference sequence). The chain recombines TRBV19 with TRBJ1-1; tentatively, D is TRBD1 (5 bases). This TCR derives from a female donor with multiple sclerosis, enrolled in a pregnancy study. Sequencing was performed on peripheral blood, taken before pregnancy. CDR3 in amino acids: CASSIDHRGRTEAFF. The DNA for the CDR3 is TGTGCCAGTAGTATAGATCATAGGGGTAGGACTGAAGCTTTCTTT.